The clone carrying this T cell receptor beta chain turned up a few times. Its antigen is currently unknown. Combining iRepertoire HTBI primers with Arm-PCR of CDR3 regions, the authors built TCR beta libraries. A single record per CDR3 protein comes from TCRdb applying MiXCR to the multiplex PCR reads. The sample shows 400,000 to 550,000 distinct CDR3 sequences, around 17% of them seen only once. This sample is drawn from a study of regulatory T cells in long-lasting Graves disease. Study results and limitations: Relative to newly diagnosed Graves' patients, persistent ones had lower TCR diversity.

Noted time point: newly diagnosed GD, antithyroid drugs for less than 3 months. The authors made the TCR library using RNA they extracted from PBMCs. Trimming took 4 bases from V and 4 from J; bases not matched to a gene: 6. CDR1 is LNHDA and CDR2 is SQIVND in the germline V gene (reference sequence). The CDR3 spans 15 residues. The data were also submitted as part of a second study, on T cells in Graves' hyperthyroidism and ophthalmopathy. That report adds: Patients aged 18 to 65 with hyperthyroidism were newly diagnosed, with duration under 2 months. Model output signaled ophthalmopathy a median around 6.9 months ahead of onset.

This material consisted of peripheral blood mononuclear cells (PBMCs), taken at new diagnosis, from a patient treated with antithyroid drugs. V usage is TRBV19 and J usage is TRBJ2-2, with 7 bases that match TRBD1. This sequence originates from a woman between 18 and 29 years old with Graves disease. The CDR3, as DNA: TGTGCCAGTAGTACCCCAGGGGGTTCCACCGGGGAGCTGTTTTTT. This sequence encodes CASSTPGGSTGELFF.